This T cell receptor beta chain is drawn from a study of blood T cell repertoires in COVID-19. Overall study context: COVID-19 samples from acute and convalescent phases originated in the United States, Italy and Spain. T cells, B-cell-depleted T cells, or PBMCs supplied cDNA or gDNA.

Data came from immunoSEQ multiplex PCR; TCRdb stores just in-frame clones and leaves some out. This sample carries about 240,000 clones, roughly 89% of them seen once, and the ten largest clones take around 4%. Either two negative PCRs, clearance, or symptom resolution qualified Cohort 3 donors as recovered. Germline V gene lookup returns CDR1 SGHTA and CDR2 FQGNSA. V trimming: 7 bases; J trimming: 8 bases; junction bases outside the gene matches: 12. CDR3 size: 15 residues. The sequenced material came from PBMCs or T cells enriched from blood (not recorded which). This receptor was obtained from a woman aged 30 to 39 who had recovered from COVID-19. This chain links TRBV7-2 with TRBJ2-1; 9 bases are a match to TRBD2. CDR3 sequence reads: CASTLISGRKDEQFF. The CDR3 DNA reads TGTGCCAGCACCCTGATTAGCGGGAGAAAAGATGAGCAGTTCTTC. The full variable domain, with the rest looked up from reference TRBV7-2 and TRBJ2-1, is GAGVSQSPSNKVTEKGKDVELRCDPISGHTALYWYRQSLGQGLEFLIYFQGNSAPDKSGLPSDRFSAERTGGSVSTLTIQRTQQEDSAVYLCASTLISGRKDEQFFGPGTRLTVL.